The 24 T cell receptor beta chains presented below share a single source sample, sequenced in a study of shared T cell receptors in the human thymus. The repertoire was sequenced with immunoSEQ multiplex PCR; TCRdb's copy has only in-frame clones and lacks some. The sample holds hundreds of thousands of clones, more than 75% seen once. The data also belong to a second study, concerning human thymus T cells.

Input material: thymocytes. These receptors all come from a boy younger than two with a congenital heart defect.

A remark on this clone: Distinct nucleotide sequences in the sample also encode this CDR3. This chain uses TRBV29-1 with TRBJ2-5; 7 nucleotides line up with TRBD2. CDR3 length: 15 amino acids. Looked up from germline, CDR1 is SQVTM and CDR2 is ANQGSEA. V lost 2 bases and J lost 1; bases outside the gene matches: 7. Here the CDR3 reads CSVERPWGGQETQYF. CDR3 DNA sequence: TGCAGCGTTGAAAGGCCCTGGGGGGGCCAAGAGACCCAGTACTTC. Variable domain in full (rest from reference TRBV29-1 and TRBJ2-5): SAVISQKPSRDICQRGTSLTIQCQVDSQVTMMFWYRQQPGQSLTLIATANQGSEATYESGFVIDKFPISRPNLTFSTLTVSNMSPEDSSIYLCSVERPWGGQETQYFGPGTRLLVL.

V gene TRBV12-5 combines with J gene TRBJ2-7; TRBD2 might be the D (5 bases). The CDR3 runs 16 residues. Germline V CDR1 and CDR2: LGHNT, FRNRAP. V was shortened by 5 bases and J by 3 bases, with 20 bases between the two germline ends. The CDR3 reads CASGLRALFRYYEQYF. Written as DNA, the CDR3 is TGTGCTAGTGGTCTGCGGGCACTGTTTCGATACTACGAGCAGTACTTC. The entire variable domain, with the rest obtained from reference TRBV12-5 and TRBJ2-7, is as follows: DARVTQTPRHKVTEMGQEVTMRCQPILGHNTVFWYRQTMMQGLELLAYFRNRAPLDDSGMPKDRFSAEMPDATLATLKIQPSEPRDSAVYFCASGLRALFRYYEQYFGPGTRLTVT.

This clone is a singleton in its sample. The chain joins TRBV6-5 to TRBJ2-7; unclear D gene. Germline CDR1 is MNHEY and CDR2 is SVGAGI. Trimming pared 3 bases from V and 0 bases from J, leaving 9 bases between. The CDR3 is 14 residues long. The CDR3 bases are TGTGCCAGCAGTTATGACGACAACTCCTACGAGCAGTACTTC. Translation gives CASSYDDNSYEQYF.

The genes are TRBV2 and TRBJ2-7; 9 bases are shared with TRBD2. This CDR3 comprises 16 residues. V dropped 2 bases and J dropped 3; count of bases not matched to a gene: 8. Germline V gene data show CDR1 as SNHLY and CDR2 as FYNNEI. The CDR3 is CASSELASGKFYEQYF. DNA for the CDR3: TGTGCCAGCAGTGAATTGGCTAGCGGGAAATTCTACGAGCAGTACTTC.

The chain joins TRBV15 to TRBJ1-5, with 10 bases that match TRBD1. J gave up 4 bases and V 2 bases, and 11 bases lay outside the gene matches. Per germline, CDR1 LNHNV and CDR2 YYDKDF (reference sequence). This CDR3 contains 18 residues. Here the CDR3 DNA reads TGTGCCACCAGCAGACCACCAGGGGACAGGGGTTGGAATCAGCCCCAGCATTTT. Translated: CATSRPPGDRGWNQPQHF.

The chain is built from TRBV19 and TRBJ2-4; D call uncertain. V was cut by 3 bases and J by 0 bases, with 15 bases left in between. CDR3 length: 17 residues. CDR1 is LNHDA and CDR2 is SQIVND in the germline V gene (reference sequence). CDR3 residues: CASSIRTGTLAKNIQYF. CDR3 nucleotides: TGTGCCAGTAGTATCAGAACGGGTACCCTAGCCAAAAACATTCAGTACTTC.

The rearrangement uses TRBV7-9 and TRBJ2-7; no clear D. This CDR3 contains 14 residues. Between the trimmed V and J ends, which lost 0 bases and 5 bases, there was a span of 11 bases. Germline CDR1 and CDR2: SEHNR and FQNEAQ (reference sequence). DNA for the CDR3: TGTGCCAGCAGCTTAGCGTACCCCAGCGACGAGCAGTACTTC. This codes for CASSLAYPSDEQYF.

The V call is TRBV4-3, the J call TRBJ2-1, with TRBD2 matching 7 bases. Germline V gene data show CDR1 as LGHNA and CDR2 as YSLEER. J lost 1 base, V lost 1 base, and 7 bases had no gene match. The length of the CDR3 is 17 residues. In nucleotides, the CDR3 is TGCGCCAGCAGCCAAGCCTGGCGGGAGCGGTCCTACAATGAGCAGTTCTTC. Translated, it gives CASSQAWRERSYNEQFF.

J is TRBJ2-7 and V is TRBV19, with 10 bases fitting TRBD1. The J segment lost 5 bases and the V segment lost 3 bases, leaving 4 bases of the junction unmatched. This CDR3 region has 14 residues. Germline loops: CDR1 LNHDA, CDR2 SQIVND (reference sequence). CDR3 DNA: TGTGCCAGTAGTATTAGACAGGGGGCCAACGAGCAGTACTTC. The encoded protein is CASSIRQGANEQYF.

The chain carries TRBV28 and TRBJ2-1; D gene uncertain. The CDR3 consists of 12 residues. From germline, CDR1 is MDHEN and CDR2 SYDVKM. Trimming shortened V by 2 bases and J by 12 bases, and 11 bases separated the two germline ends. The CDR3 DNA reads TGTGCCAGCAGTTTAAAGGCGGCTATGCAGTTCTTC. Its protein product is CASSLKAAMQFF.

This chain links TRBV2 with TRBJ2-3; 8 nucleotides agree with TRBD2. In germline, CDR1 is SNHLY, CDR2 FYNNEI. V lost 3 bases and J lost 5; bases outside the gene matches: 7. The length of the CDR3 is 15 residues. Here the CDR3 DNA reads TGTGCCAGCAGTGAGGTCCCAGCGGGAGAAGATACGCAGTATTTT. Its protein is CASSEVPAGEDTQYF.

The V and J genes are TRBV5-1 and TRBJ2-7; 12 bases are shared with TRBD2. V dropped 7 bases and J dropped 6; count of bases not matched to a gene: 11. This CDR3 comprises 15 residues. CDR1 and CDR2 (germline): SGHRS, YFSETQ. The CDR3 DNA reads TGCGCCAGCCACTTCACTAGCGGGAGGCGGAGCGAGCAGTACTTC. Amino acid sequence: CASHFTSGRRSEQYF.

The rearrangement links TRBV27 to TRBJ2-7, with 10 positions matching TRBD2. Germline V gives CDR1 MNHEY, CDR2 SMNVEV (reference sequence). The V and J ends lost 3 bases and 2 bases, in that order; junction bases with no gene match: 7. The CDR3 is 16 residues long. CDR3 coding DNA: TGTGCCAGCAGTTTTCAGCGGGAGGGGGTTACCTACGAGCAGTACTTC. Amino acids: CASSFQREGVTYEQYF.

The J gene is TRBJ2-2, the V gene TRBV29-1, with a weak D call TRBD2 (5 bases). V was trimmed by 4 bases and J by 2 bases, leaving 8 bases between them. CDR1 and CDR2 (germline): SQVTM, ANQGSEA. The CDR3 sequence is 13 residues long. CDR3 nucleotide sequence: TGCAGCGTTGGGAGGTCCAACACCGGGGAGCTGTTTTTT. This sequence encodes CSVGRSNTGELFF.

V gene TRBV10-3 combines with J gene TRBJ2-7; 8 positions match TRBD2. With 6 bases clipped from V and 3 bases from J, the junction kept 7 bases outside the gene matches. CDR3 length: 14 amino acids. Germline-derived CDR1 and CDR2 are ENHRY and SYGVKD. CDR3 sequence reads: CAISGLASDYEQYF. CDR3 sequence (DNA): TGTGCCATCAGCGGACTAGCTTCGGACTACGAGCAGTACTTC.

The chain recombines TRBV5-1 with TRBJ2-1; 13 positions match TRBD2. This CDR3 contains 17 residues. The J segment lost 7 bases and the V segment lost 0 bases, leaving 7 bases of the junction unmatched. CDR1 and CDR2 (germline): SGHRS, YFSETQ. In DNA form, the CDR3 reads TGCGCCAGCAGCTTGGGAACTAGCGGGAGGGCCATAAATGAGCAGTTCTTC. Amino acids: CASSLGTSGRAINEQFF. The full variable domain, with the rest looked up from reference TRBV5-1 and TRBJ2-1, is KAGVTQTPRYLIKTRGQQVTLSCSPISGHRSVSWYQQTPGQGLQFLFEYFSETQRNKGNFPGRFSGRQFSNSRSEMNVSTLELGDSALYLCASSLGTSGRAINEQFFGPGTRLTVL.

This rearrangement joins TRBV12-5 to TRBJ1-5; D not resolved. Germline CDR1 and CDR2: LGHNT and FRNRAP. The CDR3 sequence is 11 residues long. Trimming took off 6 bases at V and 9 bases at J, with 9 bases between the two ends. The chain's CDR3 is CASGSSRPQHF. The CDR3 DNA follows: TGTGCTAGTGGGTCCAGTCGGCCCCAGCATTTT.

The chain carries TRBV28 and TRBJ2-5; 11 bases fit TRBD2. The CDR3 runs 15 residues. Germline CDR1 MDHEN, CDR2 SYDVKM. V lost 5 bases to trimming and J lost 2 bases; unmatched junction nucleotides: 4. The CDR3 sequence: CASSPRLAGQETQYF. As DNA, the CDR3 is TGTGCCAGCAGTCCCCGACTAGCGGGGCAAGAGACCCAGTACTTC.

This chain joins TRBV11-3 and TRBJ1-2; D unclear. CDR3 length: 14 amino acids. Trimming took 5 bases from V and 10 from J, leaving 20 bases between them. Germline V gene lookup returns CDR1 SGHNT and CDR2 YENEEA. This CDR3 reads CASSPSPAIGVYTF. CDR3 in DNA: TGTGCCAGCAGCCCTAGCCCCGCTATCGGGGTCTACACCTTC.

This sequence joins TRBV7-6 and TRBJ2-2, with D maybe TRBD1 (5 bases). This CDR3 spans 14 amino acids. Germline lookup yields CDR1 SGHVS and CDR2 FNYEAQ. With 1 base removed from V and 2 bases from J, the gap between germline ends came to 5 bases. CDR3 sequence: CASSLGTNTGELFF. CDR3 in DNA: TGTGCCAGCAGCTTAGGGACAAACACCGGGGAGCTGTTTTTT.

V gene TRBV7-9 combines with J gene TRBJ2-1; D may be TRBD2 (5 bases). Germline V CDR1 and CDR2: SEHNR, FQNEAQ (reference sequence). CDR3 length: 16 residues. Between the trimmed V and J ends, which lost 4 bases and 10 bases, there was a span of 23 bases. The CDR3 nucleotides read TGTGCCAGCAGCTCTCCTAGCTGGGTGTCCCTGTCCGAGCAGTTCTTC. This sequence encodes CASSSPSWVSLSEQFF. Full variable domain (rest looked up from reference TRBV7-9 and TRBJ2-1): DTGVSQNPRHKITKRGQNVTFRCDPISEHNRLYWYRQTLGQGPEFLTYFQNEAQLEKSRLLSDRFSAERPKGSFSTLEIQRTEQGDSAMYLCASSSPSWVSLSEQFFGPGTRLTVL.

The V gene is TRBV10-1, the J gene TRBJ2-3; D unclear. Germline V gene sequence: CDR1 WNHNN, CDR2 SYGVQD (reference sequence). The V end was cut by 4 bases, the J end by 0 bases, with 8 bases between. The CDR3 extends over 14 amino acids. CDR3 sequence reads: CASSGALSTDTQYF. Here the CDR3 DNA reads TGCGCCAGCAGTGGAGCACTCAGCACAGATACGCAGTATTTT.

This chain links TRBV27 with TRBJ1-4; maybe TRBD1 (6 bases). Germline assignment: CDR1 MNHEY and CDR2 SMNVEV (reference sequence). The CDR3 runs to 16 residues. The V end was cut by 5 bases, the J end by 0 bases, with 13 bases between. The CDR3 protein is CASSADREATNEKLFF. Written as DNA, the CDR3 is TGTGCCAGCAGTGCGGACAGAGAGGCAACTAATGAAAAACTGTTTTTT.

This clone was recorded only once. The V call is TRBV6-8, the J call TRBJ2-7; 8 positions match TRBD2. The CDR3 extends over 17 amino acids. From germline, CDR1 is MNHGY and CDR2 SAAAGT. Trimming removed 0 bases from V and 3 bases from J; junction bases left unmatched: 10. The CDR3 loop reads CASSYSNSAGDNYEQYF. In DNA, the CDR3 is TGTGCCAGCAGTTACTCGAATTCAGCGGGAGACAACTACGAGCAGTACTTC.